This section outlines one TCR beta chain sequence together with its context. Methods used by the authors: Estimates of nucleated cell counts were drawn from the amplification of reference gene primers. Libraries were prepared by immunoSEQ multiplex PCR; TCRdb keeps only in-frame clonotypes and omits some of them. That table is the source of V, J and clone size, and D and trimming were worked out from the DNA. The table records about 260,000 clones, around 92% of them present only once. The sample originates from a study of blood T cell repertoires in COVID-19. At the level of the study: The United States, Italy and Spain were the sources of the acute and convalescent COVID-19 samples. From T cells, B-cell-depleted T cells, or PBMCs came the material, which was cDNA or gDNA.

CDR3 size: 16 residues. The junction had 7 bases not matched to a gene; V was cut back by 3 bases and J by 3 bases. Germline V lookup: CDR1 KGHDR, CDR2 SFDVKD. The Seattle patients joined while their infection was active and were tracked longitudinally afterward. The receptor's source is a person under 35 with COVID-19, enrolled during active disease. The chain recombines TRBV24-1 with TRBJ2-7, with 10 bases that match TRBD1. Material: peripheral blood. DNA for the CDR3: TGTGCCACCAGTGATCGGAAGACAGGGGGCGGCTACGAGCAGTACTTC. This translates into CATSDRKTGGGYEQYF.